These 9 T cell receptor beta chains share one sample of origin, sequenced in a study of molecular identifiers for immune sequencing clone quantification. TCRdb processed the PCR reads anew with MiXCR; each CDR3 protein has one entry. The sample holds about 510,000 distinct CDR3 sequences, roughly 24% seen once. The sequencing sample was made of naive CD8+ T cells from blood, with Jurkat cell RNA spiked in. Subset noted: FACS-sorted CD8+CD4-CCR7+CD45RA+ naive T cells. The receptors were gathered from a human donor in good health. Some libraries in this study had Jurkat cell RNA spiked in.

This clonotype was detected ten times or more. This chain uses TRBV20-1 with TRBJ2-1; 7 nucleotides align to TRBD2. V lost 0 bases, J lost 3 bases, and 5 bases stayed unmatched. This CDR3 is built from 15 residues. The germline gives CDR1 DFQATT, CDR2 SNEGSKA (reference sequence). The CDR3 loop is CSARETGLLYNEQFF. The CDR3 region has the DNA TGCAGTGCTAGAGAAACGGGACTACTCTACAATGAGCAGTTCTTC.

This clonotype is a singleton in its sample. This may be a read error, as it is one base from a much larger clone. J is TRBJ1-2 and V is TRBV4-3, with unresolved D. This CDR3 region has 15 residues. The germline CDR1 and CDR2 sequences are LGHNA and YSLEER. V dropped 0 bases and J dropped 1 base, with 9 bases sitting between them. CDR3 in amino acids: CASSQDPPDNYGYTF. CDR3 nucleotide sequence: TGCGCCAGCAGCCAAGACCCCCCAGATAACTATGGCTACACCTTC.

This clonotype was counted between two and nine times. The CDR3, as DNA: TGCGCCAGCAGCCTCCACAGGGTCCCCGGGGAGCTGTTTTTT. Translated, it gives CASSLHRVPGELFF. V and J are TRBV5-1 and TRBJ2-2; D perhaps matches TRBD1 (6 bases). V was clipped by 4 bases and J by 6 bases, with 13 bases between them. Per the germline V gene, CDR1 is SGHRS and CDR2 is YFSETQ. The CDR3 is 14 residues long.

This chain joins TRBV18 and TRBJ2-7; D is tentatively TRBD1 or TRBD2 (5 bases each). The germline V gene encodes CDR1 KGHSH and CDR2 LQKENI. V lost 0 bases and J 6 bases, leaving 15 bases between the germline ends. CDR3 size: 15 residues. The CDR3 loop is CASSPPGVPRGEQYF. The CDR3 DNA follows: TGTGCCAGCTCACCACCGGGGGTCCCTCGTGGCGAGCAGTACTTC.

This sequence joins TRBV4-2 and TRBJ1-1, with D tentatively TRBD1 (5 bases). Deletions cut 4 bases from V and 1 base from J, with 13 bases between. The CDR3 has 15 amino acids. Germline V gene lookup returns CDR1 LGHNA and CDR2 YNFKEQ. The CDR3, as DNA: TGTGCCAGCAGCCCCTCCCGGGGCCAGAACACTGAAGCTTTCTTT. Translated, it gives CASSPSRGQNTEAFF.

The chain is built from TRBV4-1 and TRBJ1-1; no definite D call. From germline, CDR1 is MGHRA and CDR2 YSYEKL. Trimming left V 1 base short and J 6 bases short, with 9 bases between. The CDR3 extends over 13 amino acids. The CDR3 sequence is CASSQAPRSEAFF. The CDR3 DNA reads as TGCGCCAGCAGCCAAGCCCCGAGGTCTGAAGCTTTCTTT.

This chain joins TRBV27 and TRBJ2-7; 8 bases are a match to TRBD1. This CDR3 is built from 15 residues. V dropped 0 bases and J dropped 7; count of bases not matched to a gene: 8. Looked up from germline, CDR1 is MNHEY and CDR2 is SMNVEV (reference sequence). CDR3 sequence (DNA): TGTGCCAGCAGTTTATCGGGACAGGCTCCGTTGGAGCAGTACTTC. Translating it yields CASSLSGQAPLEQYF.

The sample holds many counts of this clonotype. The J gene is TRBJ2-3, the V gene TRBV14; 10 nucleotides line up with TRBD2. Germline V gene lookup returns CDR1 SGHDN and CDR2 FVKESK. The length of the CDR3 is 19 residues. V shed 0 bases, J shed 2 bases, and the junction held 11 bases outside the gene matches. The CDR3 region has the DNA TGTGCCAGCAGCCAAGATTCGATAGCGGGAGGCATTTTCACAGATACGCAGTATTTT. This gives the protein CASSQDSIAGGIFTDTQYF.

This clonotype came up many times. The rearrangement links TRBV7-2 to TRBJ2-5; 8 bases match TRBD2. The length of the CDR3 is 16 residues. Germline V lookup: CDR1 SGHTA, CDR2 FQGNSA. The V and J ends lost 0 bases and 5 bases, in that order; junction bases with no gene match: 8. The CDR3: CASSLARAGVGETQYF. The CDR3 DNA reads TGTGCCAGCAGCTTAGCGAGAGCGGGGGTCGGGGAGACCCAGTACTTC. Full variable domain (rest looked up from reference TRBV7-2 and TRBJ2-5): GAGVSQSPSNKVTEKGKDVELRCDPISGHTALYWYRQSLGQGLEFLIYFQGNSAPDKSGLPSDRFSAERTGGSVSTLTIQRTQQEDSAVYLCASSLARAGVGETQYFGPGTRLLVL.